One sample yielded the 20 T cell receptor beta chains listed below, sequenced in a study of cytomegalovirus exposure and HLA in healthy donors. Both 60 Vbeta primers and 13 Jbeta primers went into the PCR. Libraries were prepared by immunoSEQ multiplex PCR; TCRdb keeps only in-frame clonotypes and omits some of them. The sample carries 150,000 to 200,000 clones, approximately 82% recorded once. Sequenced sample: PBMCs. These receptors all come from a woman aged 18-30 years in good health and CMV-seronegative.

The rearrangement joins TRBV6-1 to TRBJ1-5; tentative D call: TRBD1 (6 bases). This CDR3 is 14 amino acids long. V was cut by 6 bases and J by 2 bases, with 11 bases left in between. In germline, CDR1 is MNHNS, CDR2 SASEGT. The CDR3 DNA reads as TGTGCCAGCAGACAACAGGGTGGCAATCAGCCCCAGCATTTT. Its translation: CASRQQGGNQPQHF.

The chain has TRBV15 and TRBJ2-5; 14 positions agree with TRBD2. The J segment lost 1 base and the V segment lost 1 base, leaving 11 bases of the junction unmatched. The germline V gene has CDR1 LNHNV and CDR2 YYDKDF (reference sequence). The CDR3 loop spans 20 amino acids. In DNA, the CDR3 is TGTGCCACCAGCAGAGTCCCGGGACTAGCGGGAGTAGGGGGCCAAGAGACCCAGTACTTC. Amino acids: CATSRVPGLAGVGGQETQYF.

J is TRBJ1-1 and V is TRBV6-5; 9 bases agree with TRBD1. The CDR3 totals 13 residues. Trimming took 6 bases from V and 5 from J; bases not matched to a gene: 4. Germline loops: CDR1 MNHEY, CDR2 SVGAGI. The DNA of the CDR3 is TGTGCCAGCAGCGGTGGGACAGGGACTGAAGCTTTCTTT. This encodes CASSGGTGTEAFF.

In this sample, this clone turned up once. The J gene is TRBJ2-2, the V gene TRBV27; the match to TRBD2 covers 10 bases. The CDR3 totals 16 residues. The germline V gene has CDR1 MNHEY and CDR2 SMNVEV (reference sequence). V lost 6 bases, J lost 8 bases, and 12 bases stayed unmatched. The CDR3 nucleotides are TGTGCCAGCAGCCGAGACGCCGGGACTAGCGTGGGGGAGCTGTTTTTT. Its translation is CASSRDAGTSVGELFF.

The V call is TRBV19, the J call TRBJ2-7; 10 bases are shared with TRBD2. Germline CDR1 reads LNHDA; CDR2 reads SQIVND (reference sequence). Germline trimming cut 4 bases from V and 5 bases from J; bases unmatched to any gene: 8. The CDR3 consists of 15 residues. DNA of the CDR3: TGTGCCAGTAGTAGCTCGGGGCTAGCGGGAGACGAGCAGTACTTC. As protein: CASSSSGLAGDEQYF.

The DNA for the CDR3 is TGTGCCTGGAGTGTATGGCAGGGGAATTCACCCCTCCACTTT. It yields the protein CAWSVWQGNSPLHF. The chain recombines TRBV30 with TRBJ1-6; possibly TRBD1 for D (6 bases). This CDR3 spans 14 amino acids. Germline V lookup: CDR1 GTSNPN, CDR2 SVGIG (reference sequence). Trimming shortened V by 0 bases and J by 7 bases, and 10 bases separated the two germline ends.

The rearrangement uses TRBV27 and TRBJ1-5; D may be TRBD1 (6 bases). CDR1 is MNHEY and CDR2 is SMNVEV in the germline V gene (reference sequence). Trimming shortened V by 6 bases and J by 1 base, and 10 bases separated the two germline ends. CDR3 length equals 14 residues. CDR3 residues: CASRPGQSNQPQHF. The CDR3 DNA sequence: TGTGCCAGCAGGCCCGGACAGAGCAATCAGCCCCAGCATTTT.

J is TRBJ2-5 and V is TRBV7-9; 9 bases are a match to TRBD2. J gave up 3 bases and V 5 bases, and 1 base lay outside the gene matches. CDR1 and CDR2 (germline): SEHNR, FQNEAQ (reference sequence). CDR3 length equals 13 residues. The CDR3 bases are TGTGCCAGCAGCAGGACTAGCGAAGAGACCCAGTACTTC. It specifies CASSRTSEETQYF.

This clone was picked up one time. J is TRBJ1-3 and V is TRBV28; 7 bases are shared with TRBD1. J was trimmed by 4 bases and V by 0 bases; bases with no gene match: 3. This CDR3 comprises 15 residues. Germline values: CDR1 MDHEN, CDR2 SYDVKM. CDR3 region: CASSLWAGGGNTIYF. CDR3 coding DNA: TGTGCCAGCAGTTTATGGGCAGGGGGGGGAAACACCATATATTTT. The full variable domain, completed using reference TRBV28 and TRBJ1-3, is DVKVTQSSRYLVKRTGEKVFLECVQDMDHENMFWYRQDPGLGLRLIYFSYDVKMKEKGDIPEGYSVSREKKERFSLILESASTNQTSMYLCASSLWAGGGNTIYFGEGSWLTVV.

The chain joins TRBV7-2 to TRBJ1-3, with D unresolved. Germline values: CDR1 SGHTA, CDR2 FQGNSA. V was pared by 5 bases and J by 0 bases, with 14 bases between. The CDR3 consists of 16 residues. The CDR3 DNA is TGTGCCAGCAGCCTCAGCGCCCGTTCCTCTGGAAACACCATATATTTT. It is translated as CASSLSARSSGNTIYF.

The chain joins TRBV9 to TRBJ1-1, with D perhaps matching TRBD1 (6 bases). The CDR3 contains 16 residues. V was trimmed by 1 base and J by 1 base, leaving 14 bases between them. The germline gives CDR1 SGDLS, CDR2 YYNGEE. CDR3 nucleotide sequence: TGTGCCAGCAGCGTAACATCAGGGGCGGAGAACACTGAAGCTTTCTTT. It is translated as CASSVTSGAENTEAFF.

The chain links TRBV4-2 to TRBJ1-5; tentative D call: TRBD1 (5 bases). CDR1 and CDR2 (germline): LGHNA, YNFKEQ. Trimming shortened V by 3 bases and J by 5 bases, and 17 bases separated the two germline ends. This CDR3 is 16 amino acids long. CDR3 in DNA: TGTGCCAGCAGCCATGAAACCACAGGTTCGGATCAGCCCCAGCATTTT. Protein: CASSHETTGSDQPQHF.

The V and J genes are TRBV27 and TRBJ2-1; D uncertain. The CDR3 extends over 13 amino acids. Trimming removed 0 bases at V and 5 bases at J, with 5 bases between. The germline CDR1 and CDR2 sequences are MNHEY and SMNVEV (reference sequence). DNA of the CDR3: TGTGCCAGCAGTTTATCGGCAGACAATGAGCAGTTCTTC. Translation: CASSLSADNEQFF.

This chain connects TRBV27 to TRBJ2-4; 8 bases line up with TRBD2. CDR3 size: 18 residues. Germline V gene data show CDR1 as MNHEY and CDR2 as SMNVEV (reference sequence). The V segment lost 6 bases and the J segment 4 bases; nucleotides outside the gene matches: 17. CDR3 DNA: TGTGCCAGCAGCCGCGCCCGGGAGGGGGACGGGCAAAAAAACATTCAGTACTTC. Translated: CASSRAREGDGQKNIQYF.

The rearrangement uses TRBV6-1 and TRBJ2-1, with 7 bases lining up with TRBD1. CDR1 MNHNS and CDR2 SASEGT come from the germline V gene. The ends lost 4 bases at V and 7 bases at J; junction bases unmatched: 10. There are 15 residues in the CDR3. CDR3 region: CASSAQTGLRNEQFF. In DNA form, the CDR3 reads TGTGCCAGCAGTGCTCAGACAGGGCTCAGAAATGAGCAGTTCTTC.

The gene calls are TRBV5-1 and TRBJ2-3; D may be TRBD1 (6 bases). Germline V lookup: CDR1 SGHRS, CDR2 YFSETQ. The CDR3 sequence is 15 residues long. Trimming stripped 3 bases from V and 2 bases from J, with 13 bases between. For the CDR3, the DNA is TGCGCCAGCAGCTCCTCACAGGGCCCCACAGATACGCAGTATTTT. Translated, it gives CASSSSQGPTDTQYF.

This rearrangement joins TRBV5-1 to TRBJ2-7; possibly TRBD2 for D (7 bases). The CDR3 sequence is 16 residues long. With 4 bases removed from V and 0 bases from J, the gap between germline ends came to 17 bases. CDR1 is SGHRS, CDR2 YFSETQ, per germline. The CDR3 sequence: CASSGLGASGSYEQYF. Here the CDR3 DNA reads TGCGCCAGCAGCGGATTGGGGGCTAGCGGCTCCTACGAGCAGTACTTC.

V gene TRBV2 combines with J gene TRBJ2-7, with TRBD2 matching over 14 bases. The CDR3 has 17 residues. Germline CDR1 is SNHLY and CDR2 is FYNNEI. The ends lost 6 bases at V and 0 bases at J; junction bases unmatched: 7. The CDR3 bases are TGTGCCAGCAGCCCGGGACTAGCGGGAGAAATCTCCTACGAGCAGTACGTC. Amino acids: CASSPGLAGEISYEQYV.

The CDR3 spells CASSQETAIGYEQYF. The DNA of the CDR3 is TGCGCCAGCAGCCAAGAGACAGCCATTGGCTACGAGCAGTACTTC. The gene calls are TRBV4-1 and TRBJ2-7, with a possible D match to TRBD1 (5 bases). Deletions cut 0 bases from V and 3 bases from J, with 12 bases between. From germline, CDR1 is MGHRA and CDR2 YSYEKL. There are 15 residues in the CDR3.

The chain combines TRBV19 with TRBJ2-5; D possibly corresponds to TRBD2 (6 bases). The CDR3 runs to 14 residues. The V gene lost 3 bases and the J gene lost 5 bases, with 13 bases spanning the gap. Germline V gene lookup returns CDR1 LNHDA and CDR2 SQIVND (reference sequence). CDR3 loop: CASSILGGVETQYF. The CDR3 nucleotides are TGTGCCAGTAGTATTTTAGGAGGGGTTGAGACCCAGTACTTC.